This entry is about one T cell receptor beta chain. Its antigen is currently unknown. The sample belongs to a study of cytomegalovirus exposure and HLA in healthy donors. Study-wide points: Cytomegalovirus-associated TCR beta chains were listed, numbering over 150. In a later analysis, a missense DCLRE1C variant was linked to TCR beta V- and J-gene trimming. Exclusion as indistinguishable affected some V segments, including TRBV6-2 and TRBV6-3.

The V gene's germline CDR1 is MDHEN and CDR2 SYDVKM. The CDR3 loop spans 14 amino acids. V lost 3 bases, J lost 4 bases, and 13 bases lay in between. It was healthy bone marrow donors who served as donors. PCR involved 60 Vbeta and 13 Jbeta primers. TCRdb keeps only in-frame clones here, not all; method: immunoSEQ multiplex PCR. The table lists 160,000 or so clones, about 80% of them singletons. This sequence joins TRBV28 and TRBJ2-7; perhaps TRBD2 as D (5 bases). Material for sequencing was PBMCs. The TCR originated in a woman between 45 and 65 years old in good health and CMV-seronegative. Here the CDR3 DNA reads TGTGCCAGCAGTTTCAGCGCCACGGGATACGAGCAGTACTTC. The encoded protein is CASSFSATGYEQYF.